This TCR beta chain derives from a study of control samples from healthy donors and cancer patients. Germline CDR1 and CDR2: SGHAT and FQNNGV. Trimming stripped 5 bases from V and 2 bases from J, with 16 bases between. This CDR3 region has 15 residues. Generated by immunoSEQ multiplex PCR, the TCRdb table keeps only in-frame clones and is missing some. The sample includes 150,000 or so clones, 91% of them seen just once. The sequence came from a man aged 18 to 35 in good health. V gene TRBV11-2 combines with J gene TRBJ2-7, with D possibly being TRBD2 (7 bases). Sequencing was carried out using blood. CDR3 in DNA: TGTGCCAGCAGCCTTAGGGGGGGCGATCCCTACGAGCAGTACTTC. As protein: CASSLRGGDPYEQYF.